These T cell receptor beta chains were read from a single sample in a study of T cells after yellow fever vaccination. In TCRdb, the 5' RACE reads were re-called with MiXCR into one record per CDR3 protein. The sample consists of some 100,000 distinct CDR3 sequences, around 7.2% of them appearing once. Source: CD4+ T cells sorted from PBMCs, taken about 49 days after the first yellow fever vaccination. The receptors here all came from a young man who received the YFV17D yellow fever vaccine. CDR3s include the opening cysteine and the closing phenylalanine or tryptophan. A D gene is named only where the DNA matches it firmly. Expanded clones are given a class, and other clones once, few, many or no size at all.

clone size: -; D gene: -; J gene: TRBJ2-5; V gene: TRBV5-4; CDR3 DNA: TGTGCCAGCAGGCATAAGAACACGGAGGAGACCCAGTACTTC; CDR3 protein: CASRHKNTEETQYF
clone size: many; D gene: TRBD1; J gene: TRBJ1-6; V gene: TRBV6-5; CDR3 DNA: TGTGCCAGCAGCCGGGACAGAAAAACTTATAATTCACCCCTCCACTTT; CDR3 protein: CASSRDRKTYNSPLHF
clone size: many; D gene: TRBD2; J gene: TRBJ2-5; V gene: TRBV6-2/TRBV6-3; CDR3 DNA: TGTGCCGGATCGACCACGGCGGGGGAAGAGACCCAGTACTTC; CDR3 protein: CAGSTTAGEETQYF
clone size: many; D gene: -; J gene: TRBJ2-1; V gene: TRBV7-2; CDR3 DNA: TGTGCCAGCAGCCGCGGGGGCGGGAAATACAATGAGCAGTTCTTC; CDR3 protein: CASSRGGGKYNEQFF
clone size: many; D gene: -; J gene: TRBJ2-3; V gene: TRBV7-8; CDR3 DNA: TGTGCCAGCAGCCCCCGCGGGGTTAGCACAGATACGCAGTATTTT; CDR3 protein: CASSPRGVSTDTQYF
clone size: many; D gene: -; J gene: TRBJ2-5; V gene: TRBV5-1; CDR3 DNA: TGCGCCAGCACCGCGGGATTAGGGTCCGCGGAGACCCAGTACTTC; CDR3 protein: CASTAGLGSAETQYF
clone size: -; D gene: TRBD2; J gene: TRBJ2-1; V gene: TRBV12-3/TRBV12-4; CDR3 DNA: TGTGCCAGCAGCCTGACTAGCGGGGGGGATTTGGGTGAGCAGTTCTTC; CDR3 protein: CASSLTSGGDLGEQFF
clone size: many; D gene: -; J gene: TRBJ2-3; V gene: TRBV27; CDR3 DNA: TGTGCCAGCAGTTTACTGGGACTCTACACAGATACGCAGTATTTT; CDR3 protein: CASSLLGLYTDTQYF
clone size: many; D gene: -; J gene: TRBJ1-5; V gene: TRBV20-1; CDR3 DNA: TGCAGTGCCGTTGGGGGGCTTAGTCAGCCCCAGCATTTT; CDR3 protein: CSAVGGLSQPQHF
clone size: many; D gene: -; J gene: TRBJ1-3; V gene: TRBV5-1; CDR3 DNA: TGCGCCAGCAGCTTGGCAGACCCACGCTCTGGAAACACCATATATTTT; CDR3 protein: CASSLADPRSGNTIYF
clone size: many; D gene: -; J gene: TRBJ2-4; V gene: TRBV7-9; CDR3 DNA: TGTGCCAGCAGAGAGGGGTTGGGAGCCAAAAACATTCAGTACTTC; CDR3 protein: CASREGLGAKNIQYF
clone size: many; D gene: -; J gene: TRBJ2-7; V gene: TRBV5-1; CDR3 DNA: TGCGCCAGCAGCGGAACTAGGAACGAGCAGTACTTC; CDR3 protein: CASSGTRNEQYF
clone size: many; D gene: -; J gene: TRBJ2-3; V gene: TRBV5-1; CDR3 DNA: TGCGCCAGCAGCTTGGGATACAGGTTGACCAAAAGCACAGATACGCAGTATTTT; CDR3 protein: CASSLGYRLTKSTDTQYF
clone size: many; D gene: TRBD1; J gene: TRBJ1-5; V gene: TRBV5-1; CDR3 DNA: TGCGCCAGCAGCTTGGGGGGACAGGGCGATCAGCCCCAGCATTTT; CDR3 protein: CASSLGGQGDQPQHF
clone size: many; D gene: TRBD2; J gene: TRBJ2-7; V gene: TRBV5-1; CDR3 DNA: TGCGCCAGCAACACGGGGGGAGGGACCTACGAGCAGTACTTC; CDR3 protein: CASNTGGGTYEQYF
clone size: many; D gene: -; J gene: TRBJ2-2; V gene: TRBV10-3; CDR3 DNA: TGTGCCATCAGTGCGGGGGTGCAGGGGCTAATCACCGGGGAGCTGTTTTTT; CDR3 protein: CAISAGVQGLITGELFF
clone size: many; D gene: -; J gene: TRBJ2-5; V gene: TRBV6-1; CDR3 DNA: TGTGCCAGCGGTGACCCTGCGGAGACCCAGTACTTC; CDR3 protein: CASGDPAETQYF
clone size: many; D gene: -; J gene: TRBJ2-1; V gene: TRBV6-1; CDR3 DNA: TGTGCCAGCAGTGGACCCAGGGAGTACAATGAGCAGTTCTTC; CDR3 protein: CASSGPREYNEQFF
clone size: many; D gene: TRBD1; J gene: TRBJ2-7; V gene: TRBV12-3/TRBV12-4; CDR3 DNA: TGTGCCAGCAGCCGACAGGGGGGCTCCTACGAGCAGTACTTC; CDR3 protein: CASSRQGGSYEQYF
clone size: many; D gene: -; J gene: TRBJ1-5; V gene: TRBV2; CDR3 DNA: TGTGCCAGCACCCGCTGGCGGAATCAGCCCCAGCATTTT; CDR3 protein: CASTRWRNQPQHF
clone size: -; D gene: TRBD1; J gene: TRBJ1-5; V gene: TRBV19; CDR3 DNA: TGTGCCAGTAGTGTGGGACAGCGACTTCGGCAGCCCCAGCATTTT; CDR3 protein: CASSVGQRLRQPQHF
clone size: many; D gene: TRBD2; J gene: TRBJ2-1; V gene: TRBV9; CDR3 DNA: TGTGCCAGCAGCGCAAGCGGGAGCTCCTACAATGAGCAGTTCTTC; CDR3 protein: CASSASGSSYNEQFF
clone size: many; D gene: TRBD2; J gene: TRBJ2-1; V gene: TRBV5-1; CDR3 DNA: TGCGCCAGCAGCTGGACTAGCGGGGGGGGGAATGAGCAGTTCTTC; CDR3 protein: CASSWTSGGGNEQFF
clone size: many; D gene: -; J gene: TRBJ1-5; V gene: TRBV7-2; CDR3 DNA: TGTGCCAGCACCACCCGGCTTGCGGGTCAGCCCCAGCATTTT; CDR3 protein: CASTTRLAGQPQHF
clone size: -; D gene: TRBD2; J gene: TRBJ2-3; V gene: TRBV20-1; CDR3 DNA: TGCAGTGTCGCTAGAGTGGGAGGGGAGAGGGATACGCAGTATTTT; CDR3 protein: CSVARVGGERDTQYF
clone size: many; D gene: -; J gene: TRBJ2-3; V gene: TRBV5-6; CDR3 DNA: TGTGCCAGCAGCCTTTATGGGATTCAGGGGCCCACAGATACGCAGTATTTT; CDR3 protein: CASSLYGIQGPTDTQYF
clone size: -; D gene: TRBD1; J gene: TRBJ2-7; V gene: TRBV7-2; CDR3 DNA: TGTGCCAGCATGCCCCAGGGGGTCATCGAGCAGTACTTC; CDR3 protein: CASMPQGVIEQYF
clone size: many; D gene: TRBD1; J gene: TRBJ1-1; V gene: TRBV12-3/TRBV12-4; CDR3 DNA: TGTGCCAGCAGCCGGGACAGGGCGAACACTGAAGCTTTCTTT; CDR3 protein: CASSRDRANTEAFF
clone size: many; D gene: TRBD2; J gene: TRBJ2-1; V gene: TRBV7-3; CDR3 DNA: TGTGCCAGCAGCTTAAGCGCGGGAGCGGATGAGCAGTTCTTC; CDR3 protein: CASSLSAGADEQFF
clone size: many; D gene: -; J gene: TRBJ2-5; V gene: TRBV5-1; CDR3 DNA: TGCGCCAGCAGCGCCACTTTTACCGGAGAAGAGACCCAGTACTTC; CDR3 protein: CASSATFTGEETQYF
clone size: many; D gene: TRBD1; J gene: TRBJ1-1; V gene: TRBV6-5; CDR3 DNA: TGTGCCAGCAGTTACTGGGGGACAGGGGAAACTGAAGCTTTCTTT; CDR3 protein: CASSYWGTGETEAFF
clone size: many; D gene: -; J gene: TRBJ2-3; V gene: TRBV5-1; CDR3 DNA: TGCGCCAGCAGCTTCTACCGGGATTTCACAGATACGCAGTATTTT; CDR3 protein: CASSFYRDFTDTQYF
clone size: many; D gene: -; J gene: TRBJ2-1; V gene: TRBV7-3; CDR3 DNA: TGTGCCAGCAGCCCTAGCCGGGACTCAATCGATGAGCAGTTCTTC; CDR3 protein: CASSPSRDSIDEQFF
clone size: many; D gene: -; J gene: TRBJ1-4; V gene: TRBV5-6; CDR3 DNA: TGTGCCAGCAGCTTGGTGGCAGCAACTAATGAAAAACTGTTTTTT; CDR3 protein: CASSLVAATNEKLFF
clone size: many; D gene: -; J gene: TRBJ2-1; V gene: TRBV4-2; CDR3 DNA: TGTGCCAGCAGCCCCTTTGCTAGCCGGGACAATGAGCAGTTCTTC; CDR3 protein: CASSPFASRDNEQFF
clone size: many; D gene: -; J gene: TRBJ1-1; V gene: TRBV19; CDR3 DNA: TGTGCCAGTAGTATGGGTATGAACACTGAAGCTTTCTTT; CDR3 protein: CASSMGMNTEAFF
clone size: many; D gene: -; J gene: TRBJ2-5; V gene: TRBV7-2; CDR3 DNA: TGTGCCAGCAGCTTAGGGTGGGGAATTGAGACCCAGTACTTC; CDR3 protein: CASSLGWGIETQYF
clone size: many; D gene: -; J gene: TRBJ1-2; V gene: TRBV18; CDR3 DNA: TGTGCCAGCTCACCAGAGGTCCATCGGGGCTACACCTTC; CDR3 protein: CASSPEVHRGYTF
clone size: many; D gene: -; J gene: TRBJ1-1; V gene: TRBV27; CDR3 DNA: TGTGCCAGCAGTTTATACGGGGTTGGCAGGGTAGCTTTCTTT; CDR3 protein: CASSLYGVGRVAFF
clone size: -; D gene: TRBD2; J gene: TRBJ2-5; V gene: TRBV29-1; CDR3 DNA: TGCAGCGTTGTCGGACGGGAGGTGGAGACCCAGTACTTC; CDR3 protein: CSVVGREVETQYF
clone size: many; D gene: TRBD1; J gene: TRBJ1-1; V gene: TRBV2; CDR3 DNA: TGTGCCAGCAGAAGGACAGGGGGAGAGAACACTGAAGCTTTCTTT; CDR3 protein: CASRRTGGENTEAFF
clone size: many; D gene: -; J gene: TRBJ2-2; V gene: TRBV21-1; CDR3 DNA: TGTGCCAGCAGCAGGGCCGTCTGGGAGCTGTTTTTT; CDR3 protein: CASSRAVWELFF
clone size: many; D gene: -; J gene: TRBJ1-6; V gene: TRBV5-1; CDR3 DNA: TGCGCCAGCAGCTTGGAACCGGGGTCACCCCTCCACTTT; CDR3 protein: CASSLEPGSPLHF
clone size: many; D gene: TRBD2; J gene: TRBJ2-1; V gene: TRBV2; CDR3 DNA: TGTGCCAGCAGGAGGGGGACTAGCGGGGGGGCCGATGAGCAGTTCTTC; CDR3 protein: CASRRGTSGGADEQFF
clone size: many; D gene: -; J gene: TRBJ2-5; V gene: TRBV5-1; CDR3 DNA: TGCGCCAGCAGCTTGGGGCCAGTCCTTCAAGAGACCCAGTACTTC; CDR3 protein: CASSLGPVLQETQYF